This T cell receptor (beta chain) was captured by sequencing in a study of cytomegalovirus exposure and HLA in healthy donors. Study-level points and caveats: Researchers reported that a few CMV-associated chains were confirmed in vitro as CMV antigen-specific. It was assumed in the presence/absence analyses that sequencing depth was roughly uniform across donors. Excluded: some indistinguishable V segments such as TRBV6-2 and TRBV6-3.

This cohort consisted of healthy bone marrow donors. Primers: 60 Vbeta forward and 13 Jbeta reverse. The protocol was immunoSEQ multiplex PCR, while the TCRdb copy is restricted to in-frame clones and leaves out a portion. This table has 95,000 or so clones, roughly 79% appearing once. This CDR3 is 14 amino acids long. Trimming took off 5 bases at V and 4 bases at J, with 11 bases between the two ends. CDR1 is SGHNT, CDR2 YENEEA, per germline. Note on this clone: Its cognate antigen is unknown.

Sequenced: PBMCs. The chain links TRBV11-3 to TRBJ2-2; D may be TRBD1 (5 bases). This TCR derives from a woman aged 65 to 85 in good health and CMV-seropositive. The CDR3: CASSVTVPTGELFF. CDR3 DNA: TGTGCCAGCAGCGTGACAGTCCCCACCGGGGAGCTGTTTTTT.